This record looks at one T cell receptor beta chain sequence and its context. The target antigen is unknown. The data were obtained in a study of long-term antiretroviral therapy in people with HIV. The study, taken as a whole, reports: Even long-term ART left TRB diversity below transplant donor controls, despite gains. Data on ART adherence, viral resistance or therapy changes were unavailable.

With V trimmed by 6 bases and J by 9 bases, 10 bases remained unmatched. Germline loops: CDR1 SGHTA, CDR2 FQGNSA. This CDR3 region has 13 residues. Sequencing relied on immunoSEQ assay v3.0, run at survey level. The repertoire was sequenced with immunoSEQ multiplex PCR; TCRdb's copy has only in-frame clones and lacks some. Of under 35,000 clones listed, about 96% are singletons. V gene TRBV7-2 combines with J gene TRBJ2-5, with 7 bases identical to TRBD2. Here the sequenced sample was unsorted PBMCs, taken roughly 6.9 years after starting antiretroviral therapy. The sequence was collected from a man in his thirties or forties with HIV. The CDR3 spells CASSPARGEAQYF. In nucleotides, the CDR3 is TGTGCCAGCAGTCCCGCACGGGGGGAGGCCCAGTACTTC.